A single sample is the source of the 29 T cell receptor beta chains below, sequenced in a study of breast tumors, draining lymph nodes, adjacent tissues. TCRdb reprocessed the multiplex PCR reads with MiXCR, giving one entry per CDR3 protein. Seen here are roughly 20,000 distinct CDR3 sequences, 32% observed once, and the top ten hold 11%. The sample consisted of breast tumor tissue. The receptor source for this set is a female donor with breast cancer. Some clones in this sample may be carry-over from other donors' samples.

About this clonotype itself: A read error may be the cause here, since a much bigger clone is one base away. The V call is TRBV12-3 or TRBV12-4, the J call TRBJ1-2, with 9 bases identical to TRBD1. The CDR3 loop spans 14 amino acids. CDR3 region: CASRLQGADYGYIF. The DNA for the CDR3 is TGTGCCAGCAGGTTACAGGGGGCCGACTATGGCTACATCTTC.

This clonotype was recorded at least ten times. The CDR3 loop is CASSQGLAGTGELFF. CDR3 sequence (DNA): TGTGCCAGCAGCCAAGGACTAGCGGGAACCGGGGAGCTGTTTTTT. The V gene is TRBV3-1, the J gene TRBJ2-2; 11 bases agree with TRBD2. Germline V gene lookup returns CDR1 LGHDT and CDR2 YNNKEL (reference sequence). The V gene end was trimmed by 1 base and the J gene end by 5 bases; junction bases not matched to a gene: 0. This CDR3 is 15 amino acids long.

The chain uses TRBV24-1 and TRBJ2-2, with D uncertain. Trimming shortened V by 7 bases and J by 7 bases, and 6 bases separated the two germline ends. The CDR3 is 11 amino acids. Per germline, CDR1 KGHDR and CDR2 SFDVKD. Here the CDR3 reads CATRGNGELFF. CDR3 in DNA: TGTGCCACCAGGGGAAACGGGGAGCTGTTTTTT.

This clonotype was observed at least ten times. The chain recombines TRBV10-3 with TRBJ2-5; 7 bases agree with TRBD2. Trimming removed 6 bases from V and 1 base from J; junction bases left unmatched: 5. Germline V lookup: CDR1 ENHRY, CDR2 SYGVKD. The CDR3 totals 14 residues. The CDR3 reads CAIRAAGPQETQYF. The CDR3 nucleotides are TGTGCCATCAGGGCAGCGGGACCCCAAGAGACCCAGTACTTC.

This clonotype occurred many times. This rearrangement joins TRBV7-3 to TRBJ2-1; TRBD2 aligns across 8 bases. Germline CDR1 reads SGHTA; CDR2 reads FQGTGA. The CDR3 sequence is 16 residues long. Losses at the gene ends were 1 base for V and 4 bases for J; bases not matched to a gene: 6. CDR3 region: CASSLNGLAGYNEQFF. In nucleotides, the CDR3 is TGTGCCAGCAGCTTAAACGGGCTAGCGGGTTACAATGAGCAGTTCTTC. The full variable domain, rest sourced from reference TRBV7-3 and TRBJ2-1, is GAGVSQTPSNKVTEKGKYVELRCDPISGHTALYWYRQSLGQGPEFLIYFQGTGAADDSGLPNDRFFAVRPEGSVSTLKIQRTERGDSAVYLCASSLNGLAGYNEQFFGPGTRLTVL.

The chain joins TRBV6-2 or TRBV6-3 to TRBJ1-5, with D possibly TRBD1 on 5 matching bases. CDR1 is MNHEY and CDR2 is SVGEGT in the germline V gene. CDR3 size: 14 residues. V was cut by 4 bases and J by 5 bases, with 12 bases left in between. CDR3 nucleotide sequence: TGTGCCAGCAGTTGGGGGGTTTGGGATCAGCCCCAGCATTTT. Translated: CASSWGVWDQPQHF.

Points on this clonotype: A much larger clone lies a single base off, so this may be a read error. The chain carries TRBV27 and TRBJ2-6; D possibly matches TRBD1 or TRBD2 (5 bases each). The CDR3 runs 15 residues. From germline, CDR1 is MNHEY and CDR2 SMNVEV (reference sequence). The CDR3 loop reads CASSQGWTGANVQTF. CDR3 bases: TGTGCCAGCAGTCAGGGCTGGACCGGGGCCAACGTCCAGACTTTC.

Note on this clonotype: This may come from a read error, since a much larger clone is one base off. CDR3 residues: CASGQGRGETQYF. CDR3 coding DNA: TGTGCCAGCGGACAGGGACGGGGAGAGACCCAGTACTTC. The chain links TRBV6-1 to TRBJ2-5; 8 bases agree with TRBD1. The CDR3 runs 13 residues. Looked up from germline, CDR1 is MNHNS and CDR2 is SASEGT. V shed 8 bases and J 4 bases; nucleotides not matched to a gene: 6.

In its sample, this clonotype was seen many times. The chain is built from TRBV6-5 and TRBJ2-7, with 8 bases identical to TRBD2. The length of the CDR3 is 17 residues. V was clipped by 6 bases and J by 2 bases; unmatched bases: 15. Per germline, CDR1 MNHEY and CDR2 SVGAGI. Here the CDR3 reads CASRPERGSRRTYEQYF. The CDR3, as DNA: TGTGCCAGCAGGCCCGAGCGGGGGAGTAGGCGGACCTACGAGCAGTACTTC.

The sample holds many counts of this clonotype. The CDR3: CASSETFEGSNEQYF. The CDR3 bases are TGTGCCAGCAGTGAAACTTTTGAGGGTTCAAACGAGCAGTACTTC. The rearrangement links TRBV25-1 to TRBJ2-7; tentatively, D is TRBD2 (5 bases). The CDR3 extends over 15 amino acids. Germline CDR1 is MGHDK and CDR2 is SYGVNS. The V end lost 2 bases, the J end lost 5 bases, and 16 bases lay between the germline ends.

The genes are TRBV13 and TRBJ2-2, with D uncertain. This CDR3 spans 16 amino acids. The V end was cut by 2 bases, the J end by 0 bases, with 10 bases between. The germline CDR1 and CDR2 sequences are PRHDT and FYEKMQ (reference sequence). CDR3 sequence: CASSLSTNANTGELFF. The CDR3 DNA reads TGTGCCAGCAGCTTAAGCACCAACGCGAACACCGGGGAGCTGTTTTTT.

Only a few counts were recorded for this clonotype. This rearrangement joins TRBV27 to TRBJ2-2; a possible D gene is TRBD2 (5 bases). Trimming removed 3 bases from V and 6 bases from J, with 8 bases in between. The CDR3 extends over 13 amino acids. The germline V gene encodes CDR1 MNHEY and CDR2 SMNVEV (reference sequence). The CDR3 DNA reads TGTGCCAGCAGTTTCCGGGGTCCCGGGGAGCTGTTTTTT. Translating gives CASSFRGPGELFF.

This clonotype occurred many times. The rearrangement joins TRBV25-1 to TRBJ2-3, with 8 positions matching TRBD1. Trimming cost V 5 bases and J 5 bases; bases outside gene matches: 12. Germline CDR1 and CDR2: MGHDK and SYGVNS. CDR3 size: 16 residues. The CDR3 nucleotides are TGTGCCAGCAGTACAAGCGCCCAGGGGGCCAGAGATACGCAGTATTTT. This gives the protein CASSTSAQGARDTQYF.

The CDR3 sequence: CASSQALSSGRLTDTQYF. The CDR3 DNA reads as TGTGCCAGCAGCCAAGCTCTCTCTAGCGGGAGACTGACAGATACGCAGTATTTT. V and J are TRBV3-1 and TRBJ2-3; the match to TRBD2 covers 10 bases. CDR1 is LGHDT and CDR2 is YNNKEL in the germline V gene (reference sequence). The length of the CDR3 is 18 residues. Trimming at V came to 1 base and at J to 3 bases, leaving 10 bases not matched to a gene.

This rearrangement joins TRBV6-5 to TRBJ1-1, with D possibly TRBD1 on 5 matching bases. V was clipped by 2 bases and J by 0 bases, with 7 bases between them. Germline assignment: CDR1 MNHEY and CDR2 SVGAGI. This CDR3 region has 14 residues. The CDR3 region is CASSYRGMNTEAFF. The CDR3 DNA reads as TGTGCCAGCAGTTACAGGGGAATGAACACTGAAGCTTTCTTT.

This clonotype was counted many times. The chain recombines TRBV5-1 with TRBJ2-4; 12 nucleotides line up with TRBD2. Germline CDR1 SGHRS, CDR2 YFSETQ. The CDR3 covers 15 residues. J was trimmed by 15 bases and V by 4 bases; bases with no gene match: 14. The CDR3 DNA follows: TGCGCCAGCAGCCGCACGGGACTAGCGGGCACGCATAGGTACTTC. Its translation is CASSRTGLAGTHRYF.

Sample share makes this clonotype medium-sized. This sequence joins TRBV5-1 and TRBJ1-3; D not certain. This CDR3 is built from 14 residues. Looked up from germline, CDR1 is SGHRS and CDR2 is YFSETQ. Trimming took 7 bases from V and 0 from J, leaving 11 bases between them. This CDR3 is CASRGGDSGNTIYF. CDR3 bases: TGCGCCAGCCGAGGCGGGGACTCTGGAAACACCATATATTTT.

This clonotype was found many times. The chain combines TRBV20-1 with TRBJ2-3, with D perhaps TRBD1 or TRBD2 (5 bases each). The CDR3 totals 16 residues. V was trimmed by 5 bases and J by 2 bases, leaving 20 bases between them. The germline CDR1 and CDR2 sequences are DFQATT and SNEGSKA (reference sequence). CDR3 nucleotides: TGCAGTGCTTCAGGAGTCGGGACGGAGTACACAGATACGCAGTATTTT. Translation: CSASGVGTEYTDTQYF.

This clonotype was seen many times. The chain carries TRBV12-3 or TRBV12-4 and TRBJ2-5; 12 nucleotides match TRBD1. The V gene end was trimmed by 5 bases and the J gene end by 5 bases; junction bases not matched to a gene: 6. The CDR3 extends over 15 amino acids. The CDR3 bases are TGTGCCAGCAGTACCGGGACAGGGGGCTTGGAGACCCAGTACTTC. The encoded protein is CASSTGTGGLETQYF.

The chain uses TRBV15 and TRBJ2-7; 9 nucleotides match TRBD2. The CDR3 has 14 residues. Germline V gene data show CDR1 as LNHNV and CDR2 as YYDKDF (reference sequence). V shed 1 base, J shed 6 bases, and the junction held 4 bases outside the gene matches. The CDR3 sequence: CATSRVREGGEQYF. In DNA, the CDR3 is TGTGCCACCAGCAGAGTGCGGGAGGGGGGCGAGCAGTACTTC.

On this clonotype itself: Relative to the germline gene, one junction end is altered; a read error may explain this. The CDR3, as DNA: TGTGCCAGCAGCCAAGAACAGACCTATAGCTACACCTTC. Protein: CASSQEQTYSYTF. The chain combines TRBV4-2 with TRBJ1-2; unclear D gene. CDR3 length equals 13 residues. Germline CDR1 reads LGHNA; CDR2 reads YNFKEQ.

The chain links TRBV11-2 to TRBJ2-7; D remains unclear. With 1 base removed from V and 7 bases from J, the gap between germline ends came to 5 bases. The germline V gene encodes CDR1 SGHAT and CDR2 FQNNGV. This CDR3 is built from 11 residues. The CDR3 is CASSLVQEQYF. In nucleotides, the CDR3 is TGTGCCAGCAGCTTAGTTCAGGAGCAGTACTTC. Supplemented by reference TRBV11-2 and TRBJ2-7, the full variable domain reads EAGVAQSPRYKIIEKRQSVAFWCNPISGHATLYWYQQILGQGPKLLIQFQNNGVVDDSQLPKDRFSAERLKGVDSTLKIQPAKLEDSAVYLCASSLVQEQYFGPGTRLTVT.

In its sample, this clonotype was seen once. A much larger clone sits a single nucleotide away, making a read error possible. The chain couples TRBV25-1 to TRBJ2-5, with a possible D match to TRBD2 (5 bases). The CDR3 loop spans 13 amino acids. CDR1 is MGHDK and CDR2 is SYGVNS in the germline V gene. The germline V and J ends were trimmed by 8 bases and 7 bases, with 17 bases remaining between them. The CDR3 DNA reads TGTGCCAGCTGTAGGAGGAGCGGAGGGACCCAGTACTTC. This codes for CASCRRSGGTQYF. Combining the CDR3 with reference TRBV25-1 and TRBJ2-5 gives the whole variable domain EADIYQTPRYLVIGTGKKITLECSQTMGHDKMYWYQQDPGMELHLIHYSYGVNSTEKGDLSSESTVSRIRTEHFPLTLESARPSHTSQYLCASCRRSGGTQYFGPGTRLLVL.

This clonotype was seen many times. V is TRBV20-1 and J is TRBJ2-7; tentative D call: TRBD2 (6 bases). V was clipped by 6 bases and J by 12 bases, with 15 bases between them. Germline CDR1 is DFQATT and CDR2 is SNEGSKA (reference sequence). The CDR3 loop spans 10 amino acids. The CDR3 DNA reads TGCAGTGCAGACGGGAGCACCTTGTACTTC. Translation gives CSADGSTLYF.

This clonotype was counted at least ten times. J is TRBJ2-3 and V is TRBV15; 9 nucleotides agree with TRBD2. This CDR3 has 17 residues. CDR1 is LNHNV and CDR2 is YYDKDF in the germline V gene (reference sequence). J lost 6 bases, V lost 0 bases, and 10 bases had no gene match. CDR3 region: CATSRDLLAGYFDTQYF. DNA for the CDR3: TGTGCCACCAGCAGAGATTTGCTAGCGGGATATTTCGATACGCAGTATTTT.

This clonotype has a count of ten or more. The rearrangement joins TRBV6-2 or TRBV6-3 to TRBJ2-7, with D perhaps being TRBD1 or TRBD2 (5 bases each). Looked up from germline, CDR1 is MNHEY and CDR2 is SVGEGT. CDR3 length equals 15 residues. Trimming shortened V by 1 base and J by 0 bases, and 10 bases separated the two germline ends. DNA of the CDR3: TGTGCCAGCAGTTACTGGGACGTCTACTCCTACGAGCAGTACTTC. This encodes CASSYWDVYSYEQYF.

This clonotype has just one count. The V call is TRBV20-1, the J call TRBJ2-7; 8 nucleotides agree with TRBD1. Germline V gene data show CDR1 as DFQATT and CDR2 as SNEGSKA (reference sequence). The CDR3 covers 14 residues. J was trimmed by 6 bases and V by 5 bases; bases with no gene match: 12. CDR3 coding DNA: TGCAGTGCTTGCAGACCAGACAGGGGTGCCGAGCAGTACTTC. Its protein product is CSACRPDRGAEQYF.

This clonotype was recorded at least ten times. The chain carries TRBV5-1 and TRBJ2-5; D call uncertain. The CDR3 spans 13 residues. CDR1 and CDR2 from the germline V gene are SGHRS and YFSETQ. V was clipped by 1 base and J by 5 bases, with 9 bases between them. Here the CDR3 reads CASSLSVLETQYF. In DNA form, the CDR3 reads TGCGCCAGCAGCTTGAGCGTTCTGGAGACCCAGTACTTC.

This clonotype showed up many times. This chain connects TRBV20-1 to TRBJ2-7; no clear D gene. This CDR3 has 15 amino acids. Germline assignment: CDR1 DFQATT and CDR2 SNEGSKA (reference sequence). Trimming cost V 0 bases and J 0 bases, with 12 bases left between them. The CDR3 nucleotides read TGCAGTGCTAGAGATACGAGGCGGCCCTCCTACGAGCAGTACTTC. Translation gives CSARDTRRPSYEQYF.